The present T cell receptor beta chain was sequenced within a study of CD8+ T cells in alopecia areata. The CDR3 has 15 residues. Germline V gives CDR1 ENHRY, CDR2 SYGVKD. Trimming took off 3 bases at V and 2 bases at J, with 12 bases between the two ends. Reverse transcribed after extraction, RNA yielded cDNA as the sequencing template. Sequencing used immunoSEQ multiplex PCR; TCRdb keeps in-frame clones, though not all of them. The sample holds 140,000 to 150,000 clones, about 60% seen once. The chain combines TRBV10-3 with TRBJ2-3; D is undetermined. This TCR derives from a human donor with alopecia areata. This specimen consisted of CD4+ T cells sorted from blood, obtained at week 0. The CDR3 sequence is CAISEGVRFTDTQYF. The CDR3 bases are TGTGCCATCAGTGAAGGAGTCCGATTCACAGATACGCAGTATTTT.